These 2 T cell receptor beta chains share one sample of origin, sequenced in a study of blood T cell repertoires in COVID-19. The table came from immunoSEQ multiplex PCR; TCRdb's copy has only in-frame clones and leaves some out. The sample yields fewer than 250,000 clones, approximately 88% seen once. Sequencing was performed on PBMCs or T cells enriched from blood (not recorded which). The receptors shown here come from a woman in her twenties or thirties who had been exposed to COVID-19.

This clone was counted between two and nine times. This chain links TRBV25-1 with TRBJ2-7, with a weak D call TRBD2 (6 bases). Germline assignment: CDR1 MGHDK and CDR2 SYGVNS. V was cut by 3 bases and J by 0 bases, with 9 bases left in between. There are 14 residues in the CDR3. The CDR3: CASSERRDSYEQYF. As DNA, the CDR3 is TGTGCCAGCAGTGAGAGGAGGGACTCCTACGAGCAGTACTTC.

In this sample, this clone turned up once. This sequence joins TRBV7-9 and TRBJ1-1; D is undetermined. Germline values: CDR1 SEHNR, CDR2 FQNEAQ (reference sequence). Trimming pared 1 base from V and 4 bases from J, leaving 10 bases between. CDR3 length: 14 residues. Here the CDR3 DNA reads TGTGCCAGCAGCTTAGGGGAGTCCGGCACTGAAGCTTTCTTT. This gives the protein CASSLGESGTEAFF.